The 28 T cell receptor beta chains presented below share a single source sample, sequenced in a study of T cells after posttransplantation cyclophosphamide. This table comes from immunoSEQ multiplex PCR, and its TCRdb copy is limited to in-frame clones, with some not included. Singletons are absent from the sample, which has some 40,000 clones. The sequenced sample was PBMCs. The receptors come from a woman between 50 and 59 years old in good health and a related stem cell transplant donor.

Many counts were recorded for this clone. This chain links TRBV9 with TRBJ1-1; D gene ambiguous. CDR3 length: 14 residues. CDR1 and CDR2 (germline): SGDLS, YYNGEE. V was shortened by 4 bases and J by 1 base, with 11 bases between the two germline ends. The chain's CDR3 is CASSLRLSNTEAFF. In DNA form, the CDR3 reads TGTGCCAGCAGCCTCCGACTGTCGAACACTGAAGCTTTCTTT.

In this sample, this clone turned up many times. The chain joins TRBV29-1 to TRBJ2-5; possible D gene TRBD1, 6 bases. V dropped 4 bases and J dropped 4 bases, with 7 bases sitting between them. Germline V lookup: CDR1 SQVTM, CDR2 ANQGSEA. The CDR3 consists of 11 residues. The CDR3 protein is CSVAGVETQYF. In nucleotides, the CDR3 is TGCAGCGTTGCAGGGGTAGAGACCCAGTACTTC. Supplemented by reference TRBV29-1 and TRBJ2-5, the full variable domain reads SAVISQKPSRDICQRGTSLTIQCQVDSQVTMMFWYRQQPGQSLTLIATANQGSEATYESGFVIDKFPISRPNLTFSTLTVSNMSPEDSSIYLCSVAGVETQYFGPGTRLLVL.

There are many counts of this clone. The chain carries TRBV5-1 and TRBJ2-7; 8 nucleotides align to TRBD2. The ends lost 4 bases at V and 2 bases at J; junction bases unmatched: 11. CDR1 SGHRS and CDR2 YFSETQ come from the germline V gene. This CDR3 has 16 residues. The CDR3 loop reads CASSRQSGGQTYEQYF. In nucleotides, the CDR3 is TGCGCCAGCAGCCGACAAAGCGGGGGCCAGACCTACGAGCAGTACTTC.

This clone came up many times. This chain joins TRBV10-3 and TRBJ1-2; perhaps TRBD1 as D (5 bases). With 2 bases removed from V and 13 bases from J, the gap between germline ends came to 8 bases. Germline V gene data show CDR1 as ENHRY and CDR2 as SYGVKD. The CDR3 has 10 residues. The CDR3 bases are TGTGCCATCAGTGAGGGGGGGTTCACCTTC. Its translation: CAISEGGFTF.

The sample holds many counts of this clone. The chain carries TRBV6-4 and TRBJ1-1; 8 bases are shared with TRBD1. The CDR3 has 16 residues. Germline V gene sequence: CDR1 MRHNA, CDR2 SNTAGT. Trimming at V came to 4 bases and at J to 3 bases, leaving 10 bases not matched to a gene. CDR3 DNA sequence: TGTGCCAGCAGTGTGGGTCCAGGGGGCCTGGACACTGAAGCTTTCTTT. Its translation: CASSVGPGGLDTEAFF.

This clone was counted ten times or more. The V call is TRBV5-4, the J call TRBJ1-3; TRBD1 matches at 9 bases. The CDR3 runs to 16 residues. Germline CDR1 reads SGHNT; CDR2 reads YYREEE (reference sequence). With V trimmed by 2 bases and J by 2 bases, 5 bases remained unmatched. The CDR3 reads CASSLGQGSAGNTIYF. Here the CDR3 DNA reads TGTGCCAGCAGCTTAGGACAGGGGAGCGCTGGAAACACCATATATTTT.

This clone was observed a few times. This chain links TRBV2 with TRBJ2-1; no firm D call. Germline V CDR1 and CDR2: SNHLY, FYNNEI. Trimming took 7 bases from V and 4 from J, leaving 11 bases between them. This CDR3 has 13 amino acids. The CDR3, as DNA: TGTGCCAGCATATGGCAGGAATACAATGAGCAGTTCTTC. Protein sequence: CASIWQEYNEQFF.

The sample holds many counts of this clone. Other DNA sequences in this sample translate to the same CDR3. This chain connects TRBV19 to TRBJ2-3, with a possible D match to TRBD2 (6 bases). The germline V gene has CDR1 LNHDA and CDR2 SQIVND (reference sequence). The V and J ends lost 6 bases and 1 base respectively, with 11 bases between them. The CDR3 spans 14 residues. The CDR3 loop is CASRMTGGTDTQYF. As DNA, the CDR3 is TGTGCCAGTAGGATGACGGGGGGCACAGATACGCAGTATTTT.

The rearrangement joins TRBV5-1 to TRBJ2-3; 8 bases align to TRBD1. Losses at the gene ends were 8 bases for V and 5 bases for J; bases not matched to a gene: 16. The V gene's germline CDR1 is SGHRS and CDR2 YFSETQ. CDR3 length: 16 amino acids. The chain's CDR3 is CASGDRRGARVDTQYF. CDR3 DNA sequence: TGCGCCAGTGGGGACAGGAGGGGGGCCCGGGTAGATACGCAGTATTTT.

There are many counts of this clone. V usage is TRBV5-1 and J usage is TRBJ1-3; 10 positions match TRBD1. V shed 7 bases and J 4 bases; nucleotides not matched to a gene: 11. Germline CDR1 is SGHRS and CDR2 is YFSETQ. This CDR3 has 16 residues. In DNA, the CDR3 is TGCGCCAGCGGAGCCTTTGGGACAGGGGAAGGAAACACCATATATTTT. Translating it yields CASGAFGTGEGNTIYF.

This clone has at least ten counts. The V call is TRBV27, the J call TRBJ1-6, with D possibly being TRBD1 (6 bases). V was cut by 5 bases and J by 7 bases, with 12 bases left in between. Germline CDR1 MNHEY, CDR2 SMNVEV (reference sequence). This CDR3 spans 14 amino acids. The CDR3 reads CASSPRTGNSPLHF. DNA of the CDR3: TGTGCCAGCAGTCCTCGTACAGGGAATTCACCCCTCCACTTT.

This clone has ten or more counts. This chain links TRBV7-9 with TRBJ2-7; maybe TRBD1 (6 bases). The germline gives CDR1 SEHNR, CDR2 FQNEAQ (reference sequence). CDR3 length: 12 amino acids. V lost 5 bases and J 7 bases, leaving 12 bases between the germline ends. The CDR3 region is CASSTDRQEQYF. The CDR3 nucleotides are TGTGCCAGCAGCACAGACAGGCAGGAGCAGTACTTC.

In this sample, this clone turned up many times. The chain joins TRBV9 to TRBJ2-1, with 8 bases that match TRBD2. CDR1 is SGDLS, CDR2 YYNGEE, per germline. With V trimmed by 0 bases and J by 5 bases, 10 bases remained unmatched. The CDR3 spans 17 residues. The CDR3 nucleotides are TGTGCCAGCAGCGTAGCTCCCCAACGGGGGGGAAACAATGAGCAGTTCTTC. Protein: CASSVAPQRGGNNEQFF. Looking up the rest from reference TRBV9 and TRBJ2-1 gives the full variable domain: DSGVTQTPKHLITATGQRVTLRCSPRSGDLSVYWYQQSLDQGLQFLIQYYNGEERAKGNILERFSAQQFPDLHSELNLSSLELGDSALYFCASSVAPQRGGNNEQFFGPGTRLTVL.

This clone occurred many times. The V and J genes are TRBV6-6 and TRBJ2-3, with D perhaps matching TRBD1 (6 bases). Germline CDR1 MNHNY, CDR2 SVGAGI (reference sequence). The CDR3 has 14 amino acids. V dropped 1 base and J dropped 5 bases, with 10 bases sitting between them. CDR3 bases: TGTGCCAGCAGTTACTTACAGGGAAGAGATACGCAGTATTTT. It translates to CASSYLQGRDTQYF.

The chain recombines TRBV29-1 with TRBJ1-5; D gene unclear. The CDR3 length is 15 residues. Between the trimmed V and J ends, which lost 4 bases and 3 bases, there was a span of 16 bases. CDR1 is SQVTM, CDR2 ANQGSEA, per germline. This chain's CDR3 is CSVAISAGSNQPQHF. The CDR3 DNA reads as TGCAGCGTTGCGATTTCGGCGGGTTCCAATCAGCCCCAGCATTTT.

Many counts were recorded for this clone. V is TRBV5-6 and J is TRBJ2-1; 8 bases agree with TRBD1. Per the germline V gene, CDR1 is SGHDT and CDR2 is YYEEEE. Trimming cost V 4 bases and J 6 bases; bases outside gene matches: 18. The CDR3 contains 18 residues. CDR3 sequence reads: CASSHDAFRTGRGNEQFF. As DNA, the CDR3 is TGTGCCAGCAGCCATGATGCCTTCCGGACAGGGCGAGGCAATGAGCAGTTCTTC.

In this sample, this clone turned up many times. The chain joins TRBV6-5 to TRBJ1-2; TRBD1 matches 7 bases. Germline V gives CDR1 MNHEY, CDR2 SVGAGI. The CDR3 consists of 15 residues. With 2 bases clipped from V and 5 bases from J, the junction kept 8 bases outside the gene matches. The CDR3 protein is CASSYGAGGAYGYTF. In nucleotides, the CDR3 is TGTGCCAGCAGTTACGGAGCAGGGGGTGCTTATGGCTACACCTTC.

This clone was seen at least ten times. The chain has TRBV4-2 and TRBJ2-7, with a tentative D call TRBD2 (6 bases). The V end was cut by 3 bases, the J end by 2 bases, with 17 bases between. The germline V gene encodes CDR1 LGHNA and CDR2 YNFKEQ. This CDR3 has 16 amino acids. The CDR3 bases are TGTGCCAGCAGCCAGAGGGGCGGGGCGACCCCCTACGAGCAGTACTTC. Its translation is CASSQRGGATPYEQYF.

This clone was seen repeatedly, ten times or more. The chain uses TRBV2 and TRBJ2-1, with 7 bases matching TRBD2. Per germline, CDR1 SNHLY and CDR2 FYNNEI. CDR3 size: 14 residues. J was trimmed by 0 bases and V by 7 bases; bases with no gene match: 3. The DNA of the CDR3 is TGTGCCAGCAAAGGGACTATCTCCTACAATGAGCAGTTCTTC. Amino acid sequence: CASKGTISYNEQFF.

This clone has ten or more counts. This chain links TRBV7-9 with TRBJ1-2; D is perhaps TRBD1 (5 bases). This CDR3 has 14 residues. Trimming stripped 5 bases from V and 4 bases from J, with 14 bases between. Germline CDR1 and CDR2: SEHNR and FQNEAQ (reference sequence). As DNA, the CDR3 is TGTGCCAGCAGCCGCGCGGGACTGCTCTATGGCTACACCTTC. It yields the protein CASSRAGLLYGYTF. The complete variable domain, with remaining parts taken from reference TRBV7-9 and TRBJ1-2, reads DTGVSQNPRHKITKRGQNVTFRCDPISEHNRLYWYRQTLGQGPEFLTYFQNEAQLEKSRLLSDRFSAERPKGSFSTLEIQRTEQGDSAMYLCASSRAGLLYGYTFGSGTRLTVV.

Ten or more counts support this clone. This sequence joins TRBV5-1 and TRBJ1-1; possible D gene TRBD1, 5 bases. This CDR3 is 18 amino acids long. V lost 4 bases to trimming and J lost 1 base, with 23 bases between them. Germline V gives CDR1 SGHRS, CDR2 YFSETQ. The CDR3 DNA reads as TGCGCCAGCAGCCCGGACGCTCAGGGCTCATGGGGGAACACTGAAGCTTTCTTT. Amino acid sequence: CASSPDAQGSWGNTEAFF.

This clone was counted ten times or more. The CDR3 region has the DNA TGTGCCAGCAGTTCCCGGACTAGCGGAAAAGGCGAGCAGTACTTC. Translation gives CASSSRTSGKGEQYF. This chain joins TRBV27 and TRBJ2-7; TRBD2 matches 10 bases. CDR3 length equals 15 residues. The germline gives CDR1 MNHEY, CDR2 SMNVEV (reference sequence). Germline trimming cut 4 bases from V and 6 bases from J; bases unmatched to any gene: 9.

This clone showed up many times. The chain employs TRBV12-5 and TRBJ2-2, with D unresolved. The CDR3 contains 14 residues. Per the germline V gene, CDR1 is LGHNT and CDR2 is FRNRAP. Trimming shortened V by 2 bases and J by 6 bases, and 10 bases separated the two germline ends. The CDR3 nucleotides are TGTGCTAGTGGTTTGATACAGAGCCCCGGGGAGCTGTTTTTT. It yields the protein CASGLIQSPGELFF.

This clone occurred many times. The chain recombines TRBV15 with TRBJ2-1; D unclear. CDR1 and CDR2 (germline): LNHNV, YYDKDF (reference sequence). CDR3 length equals 13 residues. Trimming shortened V by 0 bases and J by 8 bases, and 8 bases separated the two germline ends. This CDR3 reads CATSRDPVYEQFF. The CDR3 DNA reads TGTGCCACCAGCAGAGATCCAGTTTATGAGCAGTTCTTC.

This clone was counted many times. As DNA, the CDR3 is TGCGCCAGCAGCCCCGGGACAAGCCCTTCCTCGGTCTATGAGCAGTTCTTC. Amino acid sequence: CASSPGTSPSSVYEQFF. The chain employs TRBV5-1 and TRBJ2-1; D perhaps matches TRBD1 (6 bases). This CDR3 has 17 residues. Trimming took off 4 bases at V and 8 bases at J, with 25 bases between the two ends. Per germline, CDR1 SGHRS and CDR2 YFSETQ. The full variable domain, completed using reference TRBV5-1 and TRBJ2-1, is KAGVTQTPRYLIKTRGQQVTLSCSPISGHRSVSWYQQTPGQGLQFLFEYFSETQRNKGNFPGRFSGRQFSNSRSEMNVSTLELGDSALYLCASSPGTSPSSVYEQFFGPGTRLTVL.

The sample holds many counts of this clone. V is TRBV6-6 and J is TRBJ1-1; a possible D gene is TRBD1 (6 bases). The CDR3 sequence is 13 residues long. V lost 2 bases, J lost 4 bases, and 8 bases lay in between. CDR1 is MNHNY and CDR2 is SVGAGI in the germline V gene (reference sequence). The CDR3 region is CASSYQGSTEAFF. CDR3 DNA sequence: TGTGCCAGCAGTTACCAGGGGTCCACTGAAGCTTTCTTT.

This clone has at least ten counts. The rearrangement joins TRBV10-2 to TRBJ1-2, with 10 bases identical to TRBD1. In germline, CDR1 is WSHSY, CDR2 SAAADI. With V trimmed by 2 bases and J by 2 bases, 2 bases remained unmatched. There are 15 residues in the CDR3. The CDR3 sequence is CASSEVGQGNYGYTF. CDR3 bases: TGCGCCAGCAGTGAGGTGGGACAGGGGAACTATGGCTACACCTTC.

This clone was recorded many times. The rearrangement uses TRBV5-6 and TRBJ2-3, with a tentative D call TRBD1 (5 bases). Germline CDR1 reads SGHDT; CDR2 reads YYEEEE. Between the trimmed V and J ends, which lost 4 bases and 2 bases, there was a span of 11 bases. The CDR3 spans 14 residues. CDR3: CASSQATDTDTQYF. Written as DNA, the CDR3 is TGTGCCAGCAGCCAGGCGACAGACACAGATACGCAGTATTTT.